In this sample, the clone carrying this T cell receptor beta chain turned up many times. What it binds is not known. The time point was: sample taken at primary tumor resection. Samples were obtained from 70 or so donors, all untreated early-stage non-small cell lung cancer patients. Sequencing was performed on whole RNA extracted from tumor and nontumor lung tissue, or from frozen PBMC, and the material was left unsorted. These data come from a study of spatial heterogeneity in lung cancer. The library protocol tagged each TCR cDNA with a unique molecular identifier. A single record per CDR3 protein comes from TCRdb applying MiXCR to the 5' RACE reads. This sample carries roughly 4,800 distinct CDR3 sequences, over 7.5% of them seen once, and the ten largest clones take 25% to 40%. Broader study findings: Counts of expanded alpha and beta TCRs within tumors tracked the tumor nonsynonymous mutation count.

There are 12 residues in the CDR3. The V end lost 8 bases, the J end lost 6 bases, and 11 bases lay between the germline ends. The germline gives CDR1 MNHNS, CDR2 SASEGT. The source material was lung tumor tissue, sampled at surgery. The gene calls are TRBV6-1 and TRBJ1-5; D unresolved. This receptor was identified in a male donor with early-stage non-small cell lung cancer. The CDR3 region has the DNA TGTGCCAGCCGCCGGGGATCTCAGCCCCAGCATTTT. Protein: CASRRGSQPQHF.